A single sample is the source of the 10 T cell receptor beta chains below, sequenced in a study of cytomegalovirus exposure and HLA in healthy donors. 13 Jbeta primers and 60 Vbeta primers were used for the PCR. Libraries were prepared by immunoSEQ multiplex PCR; TCRdb keeps only in-frame clonotypes and omits some of them. The repertoire holds about 120,000 clones, with roughly 14% as singletons. Material for sequencing was PBMCs. Every receptor here comes from a young woman in good health and CMV-seronegative.

The chain carries TRBV10-2 and TRBJ1-2; maybe TRBD1 (5 bases). This CDR3 has 11 residues. Germline loops: CDR1 WSHSY, CDR2 SAAADI. V was shortened by 7 bases and J by 14 bases, with 17 bases between the two germline ends. CDR3 coding DNA: TGCGCCAGCATCCAACCCCGGGGGTTGACCTTC. Amino acids: CASIQPRGLTF.

The chain is built from TRBV27 and TRBJ2-7, with 9 bases lining up with TRBD2. V shed 4 bases and J 1 base; nucleotides not matched to a gene: 5. There are 15 residues in the CDR3. Germline V gene data show CDR1 as MNHEY and CDR2 as SMNVEV (reference sequence). The CDR3: CASSWGLAHSYEQYF. The CDR3, as DNA: TGTGCCAGCAGTTGGGGACTAGCTCATTCCTACGAGCAGTACTTC.

This chain uses TRBV9 with TRBJ1-2; 7 bases agree with TRBD1. Germline CDR1 SGDLS, CDR2 YYNGEE. This CDR3 comprises 13 residues. V gave up 3 bases and J gave up 8 bases; unmatched junction bases: 7. Here the CDR3 reads CASSADRVYGYTF. As DNA, the CDR3 is TGTGCCAGCAGCGCAGACAGGGTCTACGGCTACACCTTC.

CDR3 sequence (DNA): TGTGCCAGCAGCCAATTTCCTCCAGACTCTAGCACAGATACGCAGTATTTT. Amino acid sequence: CASSQFPPDSSTDTQYF. This chain uses TRBV5-4 with TRBJ2-3, with D unresolved. Germline CDR1 reads SGHNT; CDR2 reads YYREEE (reference sequence). V lost 4 bases, J lost 0 bases, and 18 bases lay in between. CDR3 length: 17 residues.

V is TRBV7-9 and J is TRBJ2-1, with 10 bases identical to TRBD2. V trimming: 4 bases; J trimming: 0 bases; junction bases outside the gene matches: 6. This CDR3 has 17 amino acids. Germline V gene data show CDR1 as SEHNR and CDR2 as FQNEAQ (reference sequence). CDR3 nucleotides: TGTGCCAGCAGCTCCAGAGGACTAGCGGTCTCCTACAATGAGCAGTTCTTC. Protein sequence: CASSSRGLAVSYNEQFF.

The V gene is TRBV5-4, the J gene TRBJ2-7; D unresolved. This CDR3 region has 12 residues. V was shortened by 0 bases and J by 6 bases, with 7 bases between the two germline ends. The germline V gene encodes CDR1 SGHNT and CDR2 YYREEE (reference sequence). The DNA of the CDR3 is TGTGCCAGCAGCTTGGCCAAATCCGAGCAGTACTTC. It is translated as CASSLAKSEQYF.

This clone was seen a handful of times. The genes are TRBV9 and TRBJ2-7; D perhaps matches TRBD2 (5 bases). Trimming shortened V by 0 bases and J by 5 bases, and 15 bases separated the two germline ends. The CDR3 runs to 15 residues. The germline gives CDR1 SGDLS, CDR2 YYNGEE. The CDR3 spells CASSVGGLPFDEQYF. The CDR3 DNA reads TGTGCCAGCAGCGTAGGAGGGTTGCCCTTCGACGAGCAGTACTTC.

This clone appeared a few times. This chain uses TRBV11-2 with TRBJ1-4; the D gene is possibly TRBD1 (5 bases). The V gene lost 5 bases and the J gene lost 8 bases, with 18 bases spanning the gap. Germline V gene sequence: CDR1 SGHAT, CDR2 FQNNGV. There are 15 residues in the CDR3. The CDR3 DNA follows: TGTGCCAGCAGCCCCGTGGGGGGTTCTAGGGAAAAACTGTTTTTT. Its translation: CASSPVGGSREKLFF.

This clone occurred a few times. The V and J genes are TRBV29-1 and TRBJ2-7; D possibly corresponds to TRBD1 (6 bases). Germline loops: CDR1 SQVTM, CDR2 ANQGSEA. The CDR3 runs 14 residues. The V end was cut by 6 bases, the J end by 0 bases, with 15 bases between. The CDR3 sequence: CSVNTGILSYEQYF. The CDR3 DNA reads TGCAGCGTCAACACAGGGATACTCTCCTACGAGCAGTACTTC.

This clone was counted only a few times. The chain recombines TRBV6-8 with TRBJ1-1; TRBD1 agrees at 8 bases. The CDR3 contains 15 residues. J was trimmed by 0 bases and V by 7 bases; bases with no gene match: 7. Germline V gene data show CDR1 as MNHGY and CDR2 as SAAAGT. The CDR3 here is CASKVNRGMNTEAFF. The CDR3 DNA sequence: TGTGCCAGCAAGGTCAACAGGGGGATGAACACTGAAGCTTTCTTT.